A single sample gave rise to the 30 T cell receptor beta chains below, sequenced in a study of early T cells in non-severe SARS-CoV-2 infection. A single record per CDR3 protein comes from TCRdb applying MiXCR to the 5' RACE reads. The sample holds approximately 69,000 distinct CDR3 sequences, roughly 11% seen once. The sample here was whole blood, taken at baseline. The source is an adult who was a healthcare worker with PCR-confirmed SARS-CoV-2 infection or an uninfected control (not recorded which).

The sample holds many counts of this clonotype. The J gene is TRBJ2-6, the V gene TRBV7-9; no clear D gene. Germline V lookup: CDR1 SEHNR, CDR2 FQNEAQ (reference sequence). The CDR3 runs 14 residues. V was cut by 7 bases and J by 0 bases, with 7 bases left in between. For the CDR3, the DNA is TGTGCCAGCAACCCGGCCTCTGGGGCCAACGTCCTGACTTTC. It encodes CASNPASGANVLTF.

This clonotype was seen only a few times. The rearrangement joins TRBV7-9 to TRBJ2-7; no clear D gene. The CDR3 runs 13 residues. Between the trimmed V and J ends, which lost 1 base and 2 bases, there was a span of 6 bases. Per the germline V gene, CDR1 is SEHNR and CDR2 is FQNEAQ (reference sequence). As DNA, the CDR3 is TGTGCCAGCAGCTTAGGGGGTCCCTACGAGCAGTACTTC. Translation: CASSLGGPYEQYF. Filled out from reference TRBV7-9 and TRBJ2-7, the complete variable domain reads DTGVSQNPRHKITKRGQNVTFRCDPISEHNRLYWYRQTLGQGPEFLTYFQNEAQLEKSRLLSDRFSAERPKGSFSTLEIQRTEQGDSAMYLCASSLGGPYEQYFGPGTRLTVT.

In nucleotides, the CDR3 is TGTGCCAGCAGTGTGGACAGGGGGGGCTCAGATACGCAGTATTTT. This gives the protein CASSVDRGGSDTQYF. This chain uses TRBV12-3 or TRBV12-4 with TRBJ2-3; 10 nucleotides line up with TRBD1. The CDR3 length is 15 residues. V dropped 5 bases and J dropped 4; count of bases not matched to a gene: 6.

This chain joins TRBV9 and TRBJ2-5; the match to TRBD1 covers 10 bases. V was pared by 3 bases and J by 12 bases, with 14 bases of the junction left unmatched. In germline, CDR1 is SGDLS, CDR2 YYNGEE. The CDR3 is 15 residues long. CDR3 nucleotide sequence: TGTGCCAGCAGCGGACTACCAGAGGGACAGGGGTCCAAGTACTTC. It codes for CASSGLPEGQGSKYF.

This clonotype has only a few counts. The V gene is TRBV6-5, the J gene TRBJ2-7; D remains unclear. CDR1 is MNHEY, CDR2 SVGAGI, per germline. V gave up 0 bases and J gave up 0 bases, with 6 bases separating them. The CDR3 is made up of 14 amino acids. The chain's CDR3 is CASSYSYSSYEQYF. DNA for the CDR3: TGTGCCAGCAGTTACTCGTACAGCTCCTACGAGCAGTACTTC.

This clonotype was counted between two and nine times. The chain links TRBV5-1 to TRBJ2-3; possibly TRBD1 for D (5 bases). The length of the CDR3 is 13 residues. Germline V gene data show CDR1 as SGHRS and CDR2 as YFSETQ. The V end lost 0 bases, the J end lost 4 bases, and 6 bases lay between the germline ends. The CDR3 sequence: CASSLGQPDTQYF. The CDR3 DNA reads as TGCGCCAGCAGCTTGGGACAGCCAGATACGCAGTATTTT.

This chain uses TRBV19 with TRBJ1-5; D is uncertain. Trimming left V 1 base short and J 3 bases short, with 10 bases between. There are 15 residues in the CDR3. CDR1 LNHDA and CDR2 SQIVND come from the germline V gene (reference sequence). The CDR3 DNA sequence: TGTGCCAGTAGTATAGGGCGACGGAACAATCAGCCCCAGCATTTT. It encodes CASSIGRRNNQPQHF.

This clonotype was seen at least ten times. This rearrangement joins TRBV18 to TRBJ2-3, with D uncertain. Trimming removed 2 bases from V and 2 bases from J, with 11 bases in between. Per the germline V gene, CDR1 is KGHSH and CDR2 is LQKENI. The CDR3 length is 15 residues. The CDR3 reads CASSPGVRDTDTQYF. The CDR3 DNA follows: TGTGCCAGCTCACCAGGGGTTCGTGACACAGATACGCAGTATTTT.

The chain joins TRBV5-1 to TRBJ1-2; no firm D call. Germline lookup yields CDR1 SGHRS and CDR2 YFSETQ. V shed 5 bases and J shed 2 bases, with 7 bases lying between them. The CDR3 has 12 amino acids. The CDR3 is CASSKENYGYTF. In DNA form, the CDR3 reads TGCGCCAGCAGTAAAGAAAACTATGGCTACACCTTC.

Only a few counts were recorded for this clonotype. V gene TRBV14 combines with J gene TRBJ2-7; a weak D match, TRBD2 (6 bases). Trimming stripped 1 base from V and 7 bases from J, with 17 bases between. Per the germline V gene, CDR1 is SGHDN and CDR2 is FVKESK. CDR3 length equals 15 residues. Here the CDR3 reads CASSQGGVGAVEQYF. CDR3 nucleotides: TGTGCCAGCAGCCAAGGCGGGGTCGGGGCTGTGGAGCAGTACTTC.

The chain recombines TRBV7-3 with TRBJ2-7; 11 bases align to TRBD1. V was clipped by 5 bases and J by 6 bases; unmatched bases: 3. CDR1 is SGHTA and CDR2 is FQGTGA in the germline V gene. CDR3 length: 13 residues. DNA for the CDR3: TGTGCCAGCAGCCCCGGGACAGGGGGCGAGCAGTACTTC. Its translation: CASSPGTGGEQYF.

The genes are TRBV20-1 and TRBJ1-2; TRBD1 is a possible D gene (5 bases). CDR3 length equals 12 residues. CDR1 is DFQATT, CDR2 SNEGSKA, per germline (reference sequence). V gave up 5 bases and J gave up 2 bases, with 9 bases separating them. CDR3 amino acids: CSAPAGNYGYTF. CDR3 DNA sequence: TGCAGTGCTCCCGCAGGGAACTATGGCTACACCTTC.

This clonotype was picked up a small number of times. This chain connects TRBV12-3 or TRBV12-4 to TRBJ2-5, with D perhaps TRBD1 or TRBD2 (6 bases each). The CDR3 extends over 14 amino acids. Trimming left V 3 bases short and J 1 base short, with 9 bases between. CDR3 bases: TGTGCCAGCAGTTTCGGGGGCCCCCAAGAGACCCAGTACTTC. Its protein is CASSFGGPQETQYF.

The chain employs TRBV5-1 and TRBJ2-3, with TRBD1 matching over 7 bases. CDR3 length equals 13 residues. The germline gives CDR1 SGHRS, CDR2 YFSETQ. V lost 4 bases to trimming and J lost 5 bases; unmatched junction nucleotides: 4. Here the CDR3 reads CASSTRDRDTQYF. In nucleotides, the CDR3 is TGCGCCAGCAGCACCAGGGACAGAGATACGCAGTATTTT.

A few counts support this clonotype. The chain employs TRBV6-2 or TRBV6-3 and TRBJ1-1, with D possibly matching TRBD1 (5 bases). From germline, CDR1 is MNHEY and CDR2 SVGEGT. Trimming pared 7 bases from V and 6 bases from J, leaving 12 bases between. The CDR3 loop spans 12 amino acids. CDR3: CASTDRGAEAFF. The CDR3 DNA follows: TGTGCCAGCACCGATAGAGGGGCTGAAGCTTTCTTT.

This clonotype occurred many times. This chain joins TRBV4-1 and TRBJ1-6; D is unclear. The CDR3 totals 15 residues. The germline CDR1 and CDR2 sequences are MGHRA and YSYEKL. V was cut by 0 bases and J by 10 bases, with 13 bases left in between. The CDR3 reads CASSQEGMGESPLHF. In DNA, the CDR3 is TGCGCCAGCAGCCAAGAAGGGATGGGAGAATCACCCCTCCACTTT.

V usage is TRBV7-3 and J usage is TRBJ2-3, with D maybe TRBD2 (6 bases). Per germline, CDR1 SGHTA and CDR2 FQGTGA. The CDR3 totals 13 residues. Trimming stripped 5 bases from V and 5 bases from J, with 11 bases between. The CDR3 DNA is TGTGCCAGCAGCCCCCCAGCGGGAGATACGCAGTATTTT. This codes for CASSPPAGDTQYF.

This clonotype was seen only a few times. The V gene is TRBV23-1, the J gene TRBJ2-7, with D perhaps TRBD1 (6 bases). TRBV23-1 is marked as an open reading frame, function uncertain. The length of the CDR3 is 15 residues. The germline V and J ends were trimmed by 6 bases and 5 bases, with 20 bases remaining between them. In nucleotides, the CDR3 is TGCGCCAGCAGGCAAGGGACACCAAAGGTGGACGAGCAGTACTTC. Amino acids: CASRQGTPKVDEQYF.

This clonotype was counted ten times or more. The V and J genes are TRBV3-1 and TRBJ2-7; TRBD2 aligns across 7 bases. V shed 3 bases, J shed 0 bases, and the junction held 2 bases outside the gene matches. This CDR3 comprises 14 residues. CDR1 is LGHDT and CDR2 is YNNKEL in the germline V gene (reference sequence). The chain's CDR3 is CASSHGGNSYEQYF. CDR3 nucleotides: TGTGCCAGCAGCCACGGGGGGAACTCCTACGAGCAGTACTTC.

This clonotype has a handful of counts. The V call is TRBV9, the J call TRBJ2-3; D ambiguous. The CDR3 extends over 14 amino acids. CDR1 and CDR2 (germline): SGDLS, YYNGEE. V was trimmed by 4 bases and J by 1 base, leaving 10 bases between them. CDR3 coding DNA: TGTGCCAGCAGCAGCCGGAGCCGCACAGATACGCAGTATTTT. Translation: CASSSRSRTDTQYF.

The rearrangement links TRBV7-2 to TRBJ2-2; D remains unclear. The germline CDR1 and CDR2 sequences are SGHTA and FQGNSA. The V and J ends lost 1 base and 3 bases respectively, with 6 bases between them. This CDR3 spans 14 amino acids. The CDR3 sequence: CASSLGVDTGELFF. Here the CDR3 DNA reads TGTGCCAGCAGCTTAGGAGTAGACACCGGGGAGCTGTTTTTT.

In this sample, this clonotype turned up many times. This rearrangement joins TRBV11-2 to TRBJ2-3; 14 bases map to TRBD2. Per germline, CDR1 SGHAT and CDR2 FQNNGV. The CDR3 spans 18 residues. Trimming took 6 bases from V and 5 from J; bases not matched to a gene: 13. CDR3 DNA sequence: TGTGCCAGCAGACTAGGGGCGGGGACTAGCGGGAGTGAAGATACGCAGTATTTT. This translates into CASRLGAGTSGSEDTQYF.

This clonotype was counted many times. The V call is TRBV6-2 or TRBV6-3, the J call TRBJ2-3; 9 nucleotides align to TRBD2. The ends lost 2 bases at V and 3 bases at J; junction bases unmatched: 15. The germline gives CDR1 MNHEY, CDR2 SVGEGT. This CDR3 spans 19 amino acids. CDR3 nucleotides: TGTGCCAGCAGTTACGCCAGCGGCGCGGGAGGGTTGGTAACAGATACGCAGTATTTT. Translating it yields CASSYASGAGGLVTDTQYF.

This clonotype has at least ten counts. The V call is TRBV5-5, the J call TRBJ2-3; TRBD1 agrees at 10 bases. V lost 4 bases to trimming and J lost 5 bases; unmatched junction nucleotides: 1. Germline loops: CDR1 SGHKS, CDR2 YYEKEE (reference sequence). The length of the CDR3 is 13 residues. The CDR3 is CASSRDRGDTQYF. CDR3 coding DNA: TGTGCCAGCAGCCGGGACAGGGGAGATACGCAGTATTTT.

In this sample, this clonotype turned up many times. This chain links TRBV19 with TRBJ2-2, with D unclear. CDR1 is LNHDA and CDR2 is SQIVND in the germline V gene (reference sequence). The CDR3 totals 12 residues. The V and J ends lost 6 bases and 7 bases respectively, with 9 bases between them. CDR3 sequence: CASRADNGELFF. In DNA form, the CDR3 reads TGTGCCAGTAGGGCAGATAACGGGGAGCTGTTTTTT.

This clonotype was detected ten times or more. A read error may account for a junction end that differs from germline. The chain couples TRBV6-6 to TRBJ1-3; D remains unclear. Germline CDR1 MNHNY, CDR2 SVGAGI (reference sequence). CDR3 length equals 15 residues. In DNA, the CDR3 is TGTGCCAGCAGTTACTCACAGAGCTCTGAAAACACCATATATTTT. Translated, it gives CASSYSQSSENTIYF.

This clonotype was seen more than once but under ten times. The genes are TRBV3-1 and TRBJ2-7; TRBD2 aligns across 9 bases. Germline V gene lookup returns CDR1 LGHDT and CDR2 YNNKEL (reference sequence). The CDR3 has 18 residues. The ends lost 4 bases at V and 0 bases at J; junction bases unmatched: 13. This CDR3 is CASSREYGGTSNSYEQYF. CDR3 in DNA: TGTGCCAGCAGCCGGGAATATGGAGGGACTAGCAACTCCTACGAGCAGTACTTC.

This clonotype was observed a handful of times. CDR3 sequence: CSARRGLDYGYTF. The CDR3 DNA reads as TGCAGTGCAAGACGGGGGCTTGACTATGGCTACACCTTC. The chain is built from TRBV20-1 and TRBJ1-2, with a possible D match to TRBD1 (6 bases). V gave up 6 bases and J gave up 3 bases, with 14 bases separating them. The CDR3 extends over 13 amino acids. Germline V gene lookup returns CDR1 DFQATT and CDR2 SNEGSKA (reference sequence).

This clonotype was seen many times. This chain joins TRBV4-1 and TRBJ2-3; D remains ambiguous. The CDR3 extends over 17 amino acids. V was pared by 4 bases and J by 4 bases, with 21 bases between. Germline CDR1 reads MGHRA; CDR2 reads YSYEKL. CDR3 bases: TGCGCCAGCAGCCCGATAGAACGGTACCAGGCCCCAGATACGCAGTATTTT. Amino acid sequence: CASSPIERYQAPDTQYF.

This sequence joins TRBV20-1 and TRBJ1-4; D perhaps matches TRBD1 (6 bases). This CDR3 is 14 amino acids long. V lost 5 bases and J 4 bases, leaving 14 bases between the germline ends. CDR1 DFQATT and CDR2 SNEGSKA come from the germline V gene (reference sequence). CDR3 in amino acids: CSAQTGLGNEKLFF. The DNA of the CDR3 is TGCAGTGCTCAGACAGGCCTGGGTAATGAAAAACTGTTTTTT.